The 24 T cell receptor beta chains presented below share a single source sample, sequenced in a study of blood T cell repertoires in COVID-19. The table came from immunoSEQ multiplex PCR; TCRdb's copy has only in-frame clones and leaves some out. Of fewer than 300,000 clones in the sample, 81% were seen once. Material: peripheral blood. These receptors all stem from a woman between 55 and 75 years old with active or convalescent COVID-19.

This clone was counted a single time. V and J are TRBV5-1 and TRBJ2-2; weak D call: TRBD1 (6 bases). The ends were cut back, 4 bases at V and 7 bases at J, with 8 bases in the middle. The CDR3 contains 12 residues. The germline CDR1 and CDR2 sequences are SGHRS and YFSETQ. The CDR3 DNA reads as TGCGCCAGCAGCGAAGGGGGCGGGGAGCTGTTTTTT. It codes for CASSEGGGELFF. The complete variable domain, with remaining parts taken from reference TRBV5-1 and TRBJ2-2, reads KAGVTQTPRYLIKTRGQQVTLSCSPISGHRSVSWYQQTPGQGLQFLFEYFSETQRNKGNFPGRFSGRQFSNSRSEMNVSTLELGDSALYLCASSEGGGELFFGEGSRLTVL.

This chain uses TRBV25-1 with TRBJ1-4; 9 nucleotides line up with TRBD1. Germline lookup yields CDR1 MGHDK and CDR2 SYGVNS. The V and J ends lost 6 bases and 3 bases, in that order; junction bases with no gene match: 14. This CDR3 region has 18 residues. This CDR3 is CASSHSPGTGQANEKLFF. The CDR3 DNA follows: TGTGCCAGCAGCCACTCTCCCGGGACAGGGCAGGCTAATGAAAAACTGTTTTTT.

Concerning this clone: At the DNA level, this CDR3 is encoded by other sequences in the same sample as well. The chain links TRBV12-3 or TRBV12-4 to TRBJ1-2, with a possible D match to TRBD1 (5 bases). The CDR3 has 13 residues. Trimming pared 5 bases from V and 3 bases from J, leaving 10 bases between. The CDR3 protein is CASSLGRDYGYTF. In nucleotides, the CDR3 is TGTGCCAGCAGTCTTGGCAGGGACTATGGCTACACCTTC.

This chain uses TRBV30 with TRBJ2-1; tentative D call: TRBD2 (7 bases). The germline gives CDR1 GTSNPN, CDR2 SVGIG (reference sequence). This CDR3 is 14 amino acids long. The V end was cut by 0 bases, the J end by 4 bases, with 10 bases between. The CDR3 nucleotides are TGTGCCTGGAGTGTAGGGGGGGCTTACAATGAGCAGTTCTTC. Its protein product is CAWSVGGAYNEQFF.

This CDR3 is CASSQASGGGQTQYF. The CDR3, as DNA: TGTGCCAGCAGCCAAGCTTCTGGGGGGGGCCAGACCCAGTACTTC. The V and J genes are TRBV3-1 (or the pseudogene TRBV3-2) and TRBJ2-5; a possible D gene is TRBD2 (7 bases). The CDR3 is 15 residues long. V lost 1 base, J lost 6 bases, and 15 bases lay in between. Germline V CDR1 and CDR2: LGHDT, YNNKEL (reference sequence).

The rearrangement links TRBV19 to TRBJ1-2; 7 nucleotides agree with TRBD1. J was trimmed by 4 bases and V by 2 bases; bases with no gene match: 1. The germline V gene has CDR1 LNHDA and CDR2 SQIVND (reference sequence). This CDR3 is 13 amino acids long. CDR3 sequence: CASSIRDSYGYTF. The CDR3 DNA reads as TGTGCCAGTAGTATAAGGGACAGCTATGGCTACACCTTC.

This clone has a handful of counts. V gene TRBV4-3 combines with J gene TRBJ2-1; 11 bases agree with TRBD1. Germline trimming cut 5 bases from V and 8 bases from J; bases unmatched to any gene: 5. Germline values: CDR1 LGHNA, CDR2 YSLEER. The CDR3 runs to 14 residues. Written as DNA, the CDR3 is TGCGCCAGCAGCTTGGACAGGGGGCAAGATGAGCAGTTCTTC. Translating gives CASSLDRGQDEQFF.

The rearrangement uses TRBV7-9 and TRBJ2-7; weak D call: TRBD2 (6 bases). In germline, CDR1 is SEHNR, CDR2 FQNEAQ (reference sequence). The CDR3 has 14 residues. Trimming left V 6 bases short and J 4 bases short, with 16 bases between. CDR3: CASRPSDSRYEQYF. The CDR3, as DNA: TGTGCCAGCAGGCCTAGCGACAGTCGGTACGAGCAGTACTTC.

A single count supports this clone. The J gene is TRBJ1-5, the V gene TRBV9; a possible D gene is TRBD1 (5 bases). The CDR3 sequence is 14 residues long. V was clipped by 0 bases and J by 3 bases, with 7 bases between them. CDR1 and CDR2 from the germline V gene are SGDLS and YYNGEE. The CDR3 DNA is TGTGCCAGCAGCGTAGGACAGTACAATCAGCCCCAGCATTTT. Its translation: CASSVGQYNQPQHF.

This chain uses TRBV9 with TRBJ1-5, with 7 bases lining up with TRBD1. This CDR3 is built from 17 residues. Germline loops: CDR1 SGDLS, CDR2 YYNGEE. The junction had 16 bases not matched to a gene; V was cut back by 9 bases and J by 1 base. CDR3 DNA: TGTGCCATATCCGGGACAGCCCATAGGAAAAGCAATCAGCCCCAGCATTTT. This translates into CAISGTAHRKSNQPQHF.

The chain joins TRBV4-2 to TRBJ2-7, with 9 bases that match TRBD1. This CDR3 has 14 residues. The trim removed 3 bases at V and 1 base at J, leaving 1 base unmatched. The germline gives CDR1 LGHNA, CDR2 YNFKEQ. The CDR3 protein is CASSQGQGSYEQYF. In DNA form, the CDR3 reads TGTGCCAGCAGCCAGGGACAGGGTTCCTACGAGCAGTACTTC.

This clone was counted only a few times. The chain links TRBV7-9 to TRBJ2-7; 7 bases are shared with TRBD1. Germline values: CDR1 SEHNR, CDR2 FQNEAQ (reference sequence). The CDR3 contains 15 residues. J lost 5 bases, V lost 5 bases, and 12 bases had no gene match. The CDR3 DNA sequence: TGTGCCAGCAGCGGGGGACCAAACAGGGGCCACGAGCAGTACTTC. Protein sequence: CASSGGPNRGHEQYF.

The V and J genes are TRBV9 and TRBJ2-3; 15 bases match TRBD2. Germline trimming cut 5 bases from V and 0 bases from J; bases unmatched to any gene: 4. CDR1 is SGDLS and CDR2 is YYNGEE in the germline V gene. The length of the CDR3 is 17 residues. Here the CDR3 reads CASSEGTSGGSTDTQYF. DNA for the CDR3: TGTGCCAGCAGTGAGGGGACTAGCGGGGGGAGCACAGATACGCAGTATTTT. The whole variable domain, remainder taken from reference TRBV9 and TRBJ2-3, is DSGVTQTPKHLITATGQRVTLRCSPRSGDLSVYWYQQSLDQGLQFLIQYYNGEERAKGNILERFSAQQFPDLHSELNLSSLELGDSALYFCASSEGTSGGSTDTQYFGPGTRLTVL.

The CDR3 DNA follows: TGTGCCAGCAGTTGGGGAAATGGGGGCGAAAAACTGTTTTTT. It translates to CASSWGNGGEKLFF. This sequence joins TRBV27 and TRBJ1-4, with D tentatively TRBD1 (6 bases). The CDR3 loop spans 14 amino acids. The V end was cut by 4 bases, the J end by 8 bases, with 14 bases between. Germline CDR1 reads MNHEY; CDR2 reads SMNVEV (reference sequence).

The V call is TRBV15, the J call TRBJ1-2; 9 bases line up with TRBD1. Germline CDR1 is LNHNV and CDR2 is YYDKDF (reference sequence). Trimming took 0 bases from V and 3 from J; bases not matched to a gene: 11. The CDR3 spans 18 residues. The CDR3 loop reads CATSREPGQGGGYYGYTF. Here the CDR3 DNA reads TGTGCCACCAGCAGAGAACCGGGACAGGGAGGGGGGTACTATGGCTACACCTTC.

Only one count was recorded for this clone. V and J are TRBV14 and TRBJ2-7; no clear D. The germline V and J ends were trimmed by 5 bases and 0 bases, with 2 bases remaining between them. The CDR3 spans 11 residues. In germline, CDR1 is SGHDN, CDR2 FVKESK. The CDR3 bases are TGTGCCAGCAGCTACTCCTACGAGCAGTACTTC. It is translated as CASSYSYEQYF.

The chain is built from TRBV7-9 and TRBJ1-5, with TRBD1 identical over 7 bases. The CDR3 consists of 17 residues. V lost 3 bases, J lost 2 bases, and 10 bases stayed unmatched. Germline CDR1 and CDR2: SEHNR and FQNEAQ (reference sequence). In DNA, the CDR3 is TGTGCCAGCAGCTTGGTCAGGGCCGGGACAGGCAATCAGCCCCAGCATTTT. Protein product: CASSLVRAGTGNQPQHF.

J is TRBJ2-3 and V is TRBV21-1; the DNA was not compared with TRBD2, the D call given in the table. TRBV21-1 is annotated as a pseudogene. The CDR3 runs 15 residues. CDR3 nucleotides: TGTGCCAGCAGCAAAGCGTATTATCCCCGAGATACGCAGTATTTT. It encodes CASSKAYYPRDTQYF.

The V gene is TRBV6-5, the J gene TRBJ1-1; a possible D gene is TRBD1 (5 bases). V was trimmed by 0 bases and J by 1 base, leaving 12 bases between them. Per germline, CDR1 MNHEY and CDR2 SVGAGI. This CDR3 is built from 16 residues. The DNA of the CDR3 is TGTGCCAGCAGTTACTCGGGGGGGATTTCGAACACTGAAGCTTTCTTT. As protein: CASSYSGGISNTEAFF.

The chain employs TRBV5-6 and TRBJ2-3; TRBD2 agrees at 9 bases. Trimming removed 1 base from V and 5 bases from J; junction bases left unmatched: 5. Germline V CDR1 and CDR2: SGHDT, YYEEEE. The length of the CDR3 is 15 residues. The CDR3 bases are TGTGCCAGCAGCTTGAAAGCGGGGGGCCGAGATACGCAGTATTTT. This codes for CASSLKAGGRDTQYF. Full variable domain (missing parts from reference TRBV5-6 and TRBJ2-3): DAGVTQSPTHLIKTRGQQVTLRCSPKSGHDTVSWYQQALGQGPQFIFQYYEEEERQRGNFPDRFSGHQFPNYSSELNVNALLLGDSALYLCASSLKAGGRDTQYFGPGTRLTVL.

This clone was counted only a few times. This sequence joins TRBV7-2 and TRBJ2-7, with D perhaps matching TRBD2 (5 bases). Deletions cut 1 base from V and 6 bases from J, with 16 bases between. The germline V gene encodes CDR1 SGHTA and CDR2 FQGNSA. The length of the CDR3 is 15 residues. The CDR3 sequence: CASSLEKNLGGEQYF. Here the CDR3 DNA reads TGTGCCAGCAGCTTAGAGAAAAACCTTGGAGGCGAGCAGTACTTC.

The chain couples TRBV30 to TRBJ1-1; a possible D gene is TRBD1 (5 bases). The germline V gene encodes CDR1 GTSNPN and CDR2 SVGIG (reference sequence). Trimming removed 1 base from V and 12 bases from J, with 18 bases in between. This CDR3 spans 13 amino acids. The DNA of the CDR3 is TGTGCCTGGAGTGGGGCTCGGGGGGTGCGGACTTTCTTT. It translates to CAWSGARGVRTFF. Full variable domain (remainder filled in from reference TRBV30 and TRBJ1-1): SQTIHQWPATLVQPVGSPLSLECTVEGTSNPNLYWYRQAAGRGLQLLFYSVGIGQISSEVPQNLSASRPQDRQFILSSKKLLLSDSGFYLCAWSGARGVRTFFGQGTRLTVV.

This chain links TRBV9 with TRBJ2-1; possibly TRBD2 for D (6 bases). This CDR3 has 14 amino acids. CDR1 is SGDLS and CDR2 is YYNGEE in the germline V gene. The ends were cut back, 0 bases at V and 6 bases at J, with 10 bases in the middle. CDR3 coding DNA: TGTGCCAGCAGCGTAGGGGAGGCTACCAATGAGCAGTTCTTC. Encoded protein: CASSVGEATNEQFF.

V usage is TRBV19 and J usage is TRBJ1-5; TRBD1 might be the D (5 bases). The ends were cut back, 5 bases at V and 6 bases at J, with 17 bases in the middle. The CDR3 consists of 15 residues. CDR1 LNHDA and CDR2 SQIVND come from the germline V gene (reference sequence). CDR3 bases: TGTGCCAGTAGTGCTCTCCAGGGTTTGGGTCAGCCCCAGCATTTT. It yields the protein CASSALQGLGQPQHF.